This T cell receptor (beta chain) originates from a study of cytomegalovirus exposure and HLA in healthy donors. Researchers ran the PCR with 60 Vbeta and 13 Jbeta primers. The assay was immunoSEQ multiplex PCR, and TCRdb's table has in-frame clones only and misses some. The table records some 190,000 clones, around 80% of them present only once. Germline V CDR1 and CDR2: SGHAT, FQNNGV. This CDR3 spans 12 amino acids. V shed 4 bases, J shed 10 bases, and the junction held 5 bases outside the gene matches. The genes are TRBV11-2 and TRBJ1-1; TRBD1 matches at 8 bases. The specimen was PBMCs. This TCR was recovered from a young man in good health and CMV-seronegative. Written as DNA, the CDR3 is TGTGCCAGCAGCTCTCAGGGGGCGGCAGCTTTCTTT. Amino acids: CASSSQGAAAFF.